These T cell receptor beta chains were read from a single sample in a study of T cells in Graves' hyperthyroidism and ophthalmopathy. TCRdb reprocessed the multiplex PCR reads via MiXCR and lists one record per CDR3 protein. This table holds a few hundred thousand distinct CDR3 sequences, about 16% found once. The sample comprised blood. These TCRs come from a man aged 40-49 years with Graves' hyperthyroidism. The CDR3 runs from the conserved cysteine through the conserved F or W. D genes are given only for firm matches. Rows may omit the clone size; those that give it use once, few, many or a size class.

TRBV7-2	.	TRBJ2-5	TRBD2	TGTGCCAGCAGCTTCGGGGGGGGCCAAACGGAGACCCAGTACTTC	CASSFGGGQTETQYF
TRBV24-1	few	TRBJ2-1	TRBD2	TGTGCCACCAGTGACCCCGGGACTAGCGGGGGAATTAATGAGCAGTTCTTC	CATSDPGTSGGINEQFF
TRBV27	few	TRBJ1-6	.	TGTGCCAGCAGTCCAGGGAAGGGGTGGAATTCACCCCTCCACTTT	CASSPGKGWNSPLHF
TRBV30	many	TRBJ2-7	TRBD2	TGTGCCTGGAGTGTACGGGCGGGGGGTTCCTACGAGCAGTACTTC	CAWSVRAGGSYEQYF
TRBV5-1	.	TRBJ2-2	TRBD2	TGCGCCAGCAGCTTGACTAGCGGGGGGGCCCGGGCGGAGCTGTTTTTT	CASSLTSGGARAELFF
TRBV20-1	many	TRBJ1-1	.	TGCAGTGCTAAGTTTGCAGGGGAGTACACTGAAGCTTTCTTT	CSAKFAGEYTEAFF
TRBV2	many	TRBJ1-4	.	TGTGCCAGCAGTGAAGCCAGGGACGGGGGAAAACTGTTTTTT	CASSEARDGGKLFF
TRBV3-1	many	TRBJ2-1	.	TGTGCCAGCAGCCGGGCAAGACAGGATGAGCAGTTCTTC	CASSRARQDEQFF
TRBV24-1	few	TRBJ1-1	.	TGTGCCACCAGTGATCCCGGGACAGAAGCTTTCTTT	CATSDPGTEAFF
TRBV11-3	many	TRBJ2-1	.	TGTGCCAGCGGACGGAGCTCCTACAATGAGCAGTTCTTC	CASGRSSYNEQFF
TRBV7-8	many	TRBJ1-3	.	TGTGCCAGCAGCTTAGCTGCGGGTTTTGGAAACACCATATATTTT	CASSLAAGFGNTIYF
TRBV9	many	TRBJ1-1	.	TGTGCCAGCAGCGTAGGTTCAAATACAGGCACTGAAGCTTTCTTT	CASSVGSNTGTEAFF
TRBV25-1	few	TRBJ1-6	.	TGTGCCAGCTCAGGGTCGCATAATTCACCCCTCCACTTT	CASSGSHNSPLHF
TRBV27	many	TRBJ1-6	.	TGTGCCAGCAGCCTGGGTATAGCGGCATATAATTCACCCCTCCACTTT	CASSLGIAAYNSPLHF
TRBV20-1	many	TRBJ2-1	.	TGCAGTGCTTCACAGGGCCATGAGCAGTTCTTC	CSASQGHEQFF
TRBV30	many	TRBJ2-2	.	TGTGCCTGGAGAGCGAGGGGGGCGCCGCTCACCGGGGAGCTGTTTTTT	CAWRARGAPLTGELFF
TRBV6-4	few	TRBJ2-6	TRBD1	TGTGCCAGCAGACGACAGGGCTACTCTGGGGCCAACGTCCTGACTTTC	CASRRQGYSGANVLTF
TRBV7-2	.	TRBJ1-5	.	TGTGCCAGCACCAAGAGGGGTGGCAATCAGCCCCAGCATTTT	CASTKRGGNQPQHF
TRBV28	.	TRBJ2-1	.	TGTGCCAGCAGTCCAACACCGACAGGCCTTGGGGGTTACAATGAGCAGTTCTTC	CASSPTPTGLGGYNEQFF
TRBV5-1	.	TRBJ2-1	TRBD1	TGCGCCAGCAGCCCGGGGGACAGGCCCCCAGGTGAGCAGTTCTTC	CASSPGDRPPGEQFF
TRBV24-1	many	TRBJ2-2	.	TGTGCCACCAGTATAGGGAACACCGGGGAGCTGTTTTTT	CATSIGNTGELFF
TRBV9	many	TRBJ2-7	TRBD1	TGTGCCAGCAGCGTAGGGCCCGGGACAGGCTCCTACGAGCAGTACTTC	CASSVGPGTGSYEQYF
TRBV9	many	TRBJ2-5	.	TGTGCCAGCAGCGTAGCAGGGGGGGATGAGACCCAGTACTTC	CASSVAGGDETQYF
TRBV5-1	few	TRBJ1-5	TRBD1	TGCGCCAGCAGTTCTACAGGGGGCCTGAATCAGCCCCAGCATTTT	CASSSTGGLNQPQHF
TRBV12-3/TRBV12-4	.	TRBJ2-3	TRBD2	TGTGCCAGCAGTTTCAGCGGGGGGGCCGGCACAGATACGCAGTATTTT	CASSFSGGAGTDTQYF
TRBV11-3	.	TRBJ2-3	TRBD1	TGTGCCAGCAGCTACAGGGGCGGTAACACAGATACGCAGTATTTT	CASSYRGGNTDTQYF
TRBV5-1	many	TRBJ2-3	.	TGCGCCAGCAGCTTGGAGACAGCCGCAGATACGCAGTATTTT	CASSLETAADTQYF
TRBV7-9	few	TRBJ2-5	TRBD1	TGTGCCAGCAGTGGAAACAGGGGTGAAGAGACCCAGTACTTC	CASSGNRGEETQYF
TRBV3-1	many	TRBJ1-4	.	TGTGCCAGCAGCCAAGTGACAGGCCGTAATGAAAAACTGTTTTTT	CASSQVTGRNEKLFF
TRBV2	many	TRBJ2-3	TRBD2	TGTGCCAGCAGTTTGGGGACTAGCTTTAGCACAGATACGCAGTATTTT	CASSLGTSFSTDTQYF
TRBV27	many	TRBJ2-7	TRBD2	TGTGCCAGCAGTCCTTCGACTAGCGGGAGCTCCTACGAGCAGTACTTC	CASSPSTSGSSYEQYF
TRBV7-6	.	TRBJ2-1	TRBD1	TGTGCCAGCAGCTCCAACGCCCACCGGGACAGGGGCTTATTGCATGAGCAGTTCTTC	CASSSNAHRDRGLLHEQFF
TRBV3-1	.	TRBJ2-1	TRBD2	TGTGCCAGCAGCTACTACCCTAGCGGGAGCTCCTACAATGAGCAGTTCTTC	CASSYYPSGSSYNEQFF
TRBV6-2/TRBV6-3	many	TRBJ2-7	.	TGTGCCAGCAGACCCAACGTAGGGGTAGCCTACGAGCAGTACTTC	CASRPNVGVAYEQYF
TRBV7-9	many	TRBJ1-2	.	TGTGCCAGCAGCTTAGTCCTCCGTGAGCCTAACTATGGCTACACCTTC	CASSLVLREPNYGYTF
TRBV19	.	TRBJ2-1	TRBD2	TGTGCCAGTCAAGGCGGTAGCGGGGGGTCGAGCTCCTACAATGAGCAGTTCTTC	CASQGGSGGSSSYNEQFF
TRBV27	.	TRBJ2-7	.	TGTGCCAGCACCCGGACAGACTCCTACGAGCAGTACTTC	CASTRTDSYEQYF
TRBV15	many	TRBJ1-1	.	TGTGCCACCAGCAGAGGGGAGACTGAAGCTTTCTTT	CATSRGETEAFF
TRBV28	many	TRBJ1-2	.	TGTGCCAGCAGACGACAGTATGGCTACACCTTC	CASRRQYGYTF
TRBV7-9	many	TRBJ2-7	.	TGTGCCAGCAGCCCAAACGTGGGGGAGCAGTACTTC	CASSPNVGEQYF
TRBV12-3/TRBV12-4	many	TRBJ1-4	.	TGTGCCAGCAGTTTAGGAGTACGGGAAAAACTGTTTTTT	CASSLGVREKLFF
TRBV30	many	TRBJ2-3	TRBD2	TGTGCCTGGAGTATTAGCGGGGGAGATACGCAGTATTTT	CAWSISGGDTQYF
TRBV5-6	.	TRBJ2-7	TRBD1	TGTGCCAGCAGCCCTGACAGGGGATTTACCTACGAGCAGTACTTC	CASSPDRGFTYEQYF
TRBV16	few	TRBJ1-6	.	TGTGCCAGCAGCCAAGGGAGGGATTCACCCCTCCACTTT	CASSQGRDSPLHF
TRBV19	few	TRBJ1-6	.	TGTGCCAGTAGTGGGACGATGGGCGGCTATAATTCACCCCTCCACTTT	CASSGTMGGYNSPLHF
TRBV20-1	once	TRBJ2-7	.	TGCAGTGTCCAACGGGACCCAAGCTCCTACGAGCAGTACTTC	CSVQRDPSSYEQYF
TRBV7-9	few	TRBJ1-5	.	TGTGCCAGCAGCCTCCCAAATCAGCCCCAGCATTTT	CASSLPNQPQHF
TRBV20-1	few	TRBJ2-1	.	TGCAGTGCTAGAGAAAAGGGGGGTTCCTACAATGAGCAGTTCTTC	CSAREKGGSYNEQFF
TRBV5-1	.	TRBJ2-1	TRBD1	TGCGCCAGCAGCCTCCGACAGGGGAAGGATGAGCAGTTCTTC	CASSLRQGKDEQFF
TRBV7-2	many	TRBJ1-2	.	TGTGCCAGCAGCTTAGCGCTAACACCTCGCTATGGCTACACCTTC	CASSLALTPRYGYTF
TRBV5-6	.	TRBJ2-4	.	TGTGCCAGCAGCTTGGGGGGCCCAGACATTCAGTACTTC	CASSLGGPDIQYF
TRBV5-1	many	TRBJ2-3	TRBD2	TGCGCCAGCAGTGCGGGGGGCGGCACAGATACGCAGTATTTT	CASSAGGGTDTQYF
TRBV14	few	TRBJ1-1	.	TGTGCCAGCAGCCGTCAATCGAACACTGAAGCTTTCTTT	CASSRQSNTEAFF
TRBV7-3	many	TRBJ1-6	.	TGTGCCAGCAGCCTCGGTGTGGATTCACCCCTCCACTTT	CASSLGVDSPLHF
TRBV12-5	few	TRBJ2-1	.	TGTGCTAGTGGTCTGGACAATGAGCAGTTCTTC	CASGLDNEQFF
TRBV2	many	TRBJ2-3	.	TGTGCCAGCAGAGCCCCGGGACGTAGGGCCACAGATACGCAGTATTTT	CASRAPGRRATDTQYF
TRBV9	.	TRBJ2-3	.	TGTGCCAGCAGCCCCCCGGTCCTTGGGACAGATACGCAGTATTTT	CASSPPVLGTDTQYF
TRBV10-3	.	TRBJ2-3	.	TGTGCCATCATGGGGGAAACAGATACGCAGTATTTT	CAIMGETDTQYF
TRBV3-1	.	TRBJ1-2	TRBD1	TGTGCCAGCAGCCCGGTCCCGGGACAGGGTTGGAGCTATGGCTACACCTTC	CASSPVPGQGWSYGYTF